A selection of T cell receptor beta chains follows, all from one sample in a study of cytomegalovirus exposure and HLA in healthy donors. Generated by immunoSEQ multiplex PCR, the TCRdb table keeps only in-frame clones and is missing some. Here the sample spans hundreds of thousands of clones, approximately 78% being singletons. Specimen: PBMCs. These receptors all stem from a male donor in good health and CMV-seronegative. CDR3s include the opening cysteine and the closing phenylalanine or tryptophan. The D gene is left open where the match is weak. Part of the rows lack a size; the others show once, few, many or a class for expanded clones.

DNA: TGTGCCAGCCTAGGTGGGGAGGCGGGAAACACCATATATTTT; CDR3: CASLGGEAGNTIYF; V: TRBV28; length: 14; J: TRBJ1-3; size: once; D: .
DNA: TGCAGCGTTCCTACAGGGTATCAAGGCTACACCTTC; CDR3: CSVPTGYQGYTF; V: TRBV29-1; length: 12; J: TRBJ1-2; size: .; D: .
DNA: TGTGCCAGCTCCTACGAGCAGTACTTC; CDR3: CASSYEQYF; V: TRBV18; length: 9; J: TRBJ2-7; size: .; D: .
DNA: TGTGCCAGCAGCTTCCGGGCCCAGGGTTCCCATGAGCAGTTCTTC; CDR3: CASSFRAQGSHEQFF; V: TRBV7-9; length: 15; J: TRBJ2-1; size: .; D: .
DNA: TGTGCCAGCAGCTTAGAGTTGCCAGGACTGCGGGAGACCCAGTACTTC; CDR3: CASSLELPGLRETQYF; V: TRBV11-2; length: 16; J: TRBJ2-5; size: .; D: .
DNA: TGCAGCTACAGGGAAGATTACTATGGCTACACCTTC; CDR3: CSYREDYYGYTF; V: TRBV29-1; length: 12; J: TRBJ1-2; size: once; D: .
DNA: TGCGCCAGCAGCTTGGGAGATAGGGAGTGGAACACCGGGGAGCTGTTTTTT; CDR3: CASSLGDREWNTGELFF; V: TRBV5-1; length: 17; J: TRBJ2-2; size: .; D: .
DNA: TGTGCCTGGAGTGTAGGACTGGTTAGCAATCAGCCCCAGCATTTT; CDR3: CAWSVGLVSNQPQHF; V: TRBV30; length: 15; J: TRBJ1-5; size: .; D: .
DNA: TGTGCCAGCTCACCCCGACTAGCGGGAAACCACAATGAGCAGTTCTTC; CDR3: CASSPRLAGNHNEQFF; V: TRBV18; length: 16; J: TRBJ2-1; size: once; D: TRBD2
DNA: TGCAGCGTCCGACTAGCGGGAAGCTCCTACGAGCAGTACTTC; CDR3: CSVRLAGSSYEQYF; V: TRBV29-1; length: 14; J: TRBJ2-7; size: .; D: TRBD2
DNA: TGTGCCAGCAGCGTTGAGAGCGGGCCCGGGGAGCTGTTTTTT; CDR3: CASSVESGPGELFF; V: TRBV9; length: 14; J: TRBJ2-2; size: .; D: .
DNA: TGTGCCAGCAGCAATAGCCAAGAGACCCAGTACTTC; CDR3: CASSNSQETQYF; V: TRBV7-6; length: 12; J: TRBJ2-5; size: .; D: .
DNA: TGTGCCAGCAGCTTGGAGGGGGTAATCTACGAGCAGTACTTC; CDR3: CASSLEGVIYEQYF; V: TRBV5-5; length: 14; J: TRBJ2-7; size: .; D: .
DNA: TGTGCCAGCAGCCAAGATGTAGCCTACGAGCAGTACTTC; CDR3: CASSQDVAYEQYF; V: TRBV4-2; length: 13; J: TRBJ2-7; size: .; D: .
DNA: TGCAGCGTTGAAAACCTTACAGGGCGCGATGAGCAGTTCTTC; CDR3: CSVENLTGRDEQFF; V: TRBV29-1; length: 14; J: TRBJ2-1; size: .; D: .
DNA: TGTGCCAGCAGTTACACACAGGGCTGGAGTAATTCACCCCTCCACTTT; CDR3: CASSYTQGWSNSPLHF; V: TRBV6-5; length: 16; J: TRBJ1-6; size: .; D: .
DNA: TGTGCCAGCAGCACACCCAGGGGCGGCTACACCTTC; CDR3: CASSTPRGGYTF; V: TRBV9; length: 12; J: TRBJ1-2; size: .; D: .
DNA: TGTGCCAGCAGCTTAGAGGGCAGGGCTAACAATGAGCAGTTCTTC; CDR3: CASSLEGRANNEQFF; V: TRBV11-2; length: 15; J: TRBJ2-1; size: .; D: .
DNA: TGCGCCAGCAGCTTGGGGGACAGGGCTTCTGGAAACACCATATATTTT; CDR3: CASSLGDRASGNTIYF; V: TRBV5-1; length: 16; J: TRBJ1-3; size: few; D: TRBD1
DNA: TGCGCCAGCAAATCCTGGCAGATCAACGAGCAGTACTTC; CDR3: CASKSWQINEQYF; V: TRBV10-2; length: 13; J: TRBJ2-7; size: once; D: .
DNA: TGTGCCAGCAGCCACCTTAGCGTCCGTACGTACGAGCAGTACTTC; CDR3: CASSHLSVRTYEQYF; V: TRBV7-8; length: 15; J: TRBJ2-7; size: once; D: .
DNA: TGTGCCAGCAGCCCCGGGACAGACTCCTACGAGCAGTACTTC; CDR3: CASSPGTDSYEQYF; V: TRBV7-9; length: 14; J: TRBJ2-7; size: .; D: TRBD1
DNA: TGTGCCAGCAGTTACGGGGGGATGTCCAACGAGCAGTACTTC; CDR3: CASSYGGMSNEQYF; V: TRBV6-5; length: 14; J: TRBJ2-7; size: .; D: .
DNA: TGTGCCAGCAGTTTATCCGCAGGCAACGAGCAGTACTTC; CDR3: CASSLSAGNEQYF; V: TRBV27; length: 13; J: TRBJ2-7; size: .; D: .
DNA: TGTGCCAGCAGCTTAGAGCAGGGCACTGAAGCTTTCTTT; CDR3: CASSLEQGTEAFF; V: TRBV7-8; length: 13; J: TRBJ1-1; size: .; D: .
DNA: TGCAGCCCCAACTACGAGCAGTACTTC; CDR3: CSPNYEQYF; V: TRBV29-1; length: 9; J: TRBJ2-7; size: .; D: .
DNA: TGTGCCAGCAGCTTAGAGGATTGGGGGGGAGAGACCCAGTACTTC; CDR3: CASSLEDWGGETQYF; V: TRBV11-2; length: 15; J: TRBJ2-5; size: .; D: TRBD2
DNA: TGTTCCAGCAGCCCTATGGTCAGGGGGCGAACCGGGGAGCTGTTTTTT; CDR3: CSSSPMVRGRTGELFF; V: TRBV7-9; length: 16; J: TRBJ2-2; size: .; D: TRBD1
DNA: TGTGCCAGCAGCTTGGACAGTTATAGCAATCAGCCCCAGCATTTT; CDR3: CASSLDSYSNQPQHF; V: TRBV5-5; length: 15; J: TRBJ1-5; size: few; D: .
DNA: TGTGCCAGCGCCTTCCTTCCGACAGGGCTAGGCTCTAGGAGTGGCTACACCTTC; CDR3: CASAFLPTGLGSRSGYTF; V: TRBV27; length: 18; J: TRBJ1-2; size: .; D: TRBD1
DNA: TGTGCCAGCAGGGCCGGGACTAGCGGGGCAGATACGCAGTATTTT; CDR3: CASRAGTSGADTQYF; V: TRBV6-5; length: 15; J: TRBJ2-3; size: .; D: TRBD2
DNA: TGTGCCAGCTCACCAAAAACGGAAGAGACCCAGTACTTC; CDR3: CASSPKTEETQYF; V: TRBV18; length: 13; J: TRBJ2-5; size: .; D: .
DNA: TGTGCCAGCAGGACGACGGGGGGGAGAAGTTTAGAGCAGTACTTC; CDR3: CASRTTGGRSLEQYF; V: TRBV28; length: 15; J: TRBJ2-7; size: .; D: TRBD2
DNA: TGTGCCAGCAGCTTACCGGGACGCACAGGGGAGCAGTACTTC; CDR3: CASSLPGRTGEQYF; V: TRBV7-9; length: 14; J: TRBJ2-7; size: .; D: .